What follows is one T cell receptor (beta chain) and its context. The CDR3 sequence is 15 residues long. Germline V gene data show CDR1 as SGHTA and CDR2 as FQGTGA. V was pared by 3 bases and J by 5 bases, with 13 bases between. This entry belongs to a study of control samples from healthy donors and cancer patients. Here immunoSEQ multiplex PCR was the method, and the copy in TCRdb shows in-frame clones only, minus some. The sample lists about 120,000 clones, approximately 84% occurring once. The receptor was derived from a young man in good health. The chain combines TRBV7-3 with TRBJ2-2; D unclear. Sample: blood. The CDR3 loop reads CASSFGQAWTGELFF. CDR3 nucleotides: TGTGCCAGCAGCTTTGGCCAGGCTTGGACCGGGGAGCTGTTTTTT.